This entry features one T cell receptor (beta chain) sequence. These data belong to a study of cytomegalovirus exposure and HLA in healthy donors. The PCR employed 60 Vbeta primers together with 13 Jbeta primers. The data were produced by immunoSEQ multiplex PCR, yet TCRdb's version contains in-frame clones alone and is incomplete. The profile covers 110,000 or so clones, with over 65% appearing a single time and less than 5.5% taken by the ten largest. CDR3 length: 15 residues. Germline loops: CDR1 SGHRS, CDR2 YFSETQ. V was cut by 4 bases and J by 0 bases, with 11 bases left in between. Each of the donors was a healthy bone marrow donor.

The material sequenced was PBMCs. The TCR originated in a woman in her twenties or thirties in good health and CMV-seropositive. This sequence joins TRBV5-1 and TRBJ2-1; possibly TRBD2 for D (5 bases). The CDR3 reads CASSLSADSYNEQFF. The DNA of the CDR3 is TGCGCCAGCAGCCTTAGCGCTGACTCCTACAATGAGCAGTTCTTC.